This passage covers 19 T cell receptor beta chains from one sample sequenced in a study of tumor and adjacent non-tumor tissue in lung cancer. No cell sorting was done before RNA was extracted from the tissue. Distant lung tissue was collected more than 3 cm away from the tumor edge. A modified ARM-PCR protocol with three rounds of nested PCR amplified TCRbeta. A single record per CDR3 protein comes from TCRdb applying MiXCR to the multiplex PCR reads. Of about 90,000 distinct CDR3 sequences in the sample, 76% were seen once. Sequenced: distant non-tumor lung tissue. These receptors originate from a woman in her forties or fifties with non-small cell lung cancer.

Worth noting for this clonotype: Given the absence of the conserved phenylalanine or tryptophan at the CDR3 end, a read error is likely. This chain's CDR3 is CASNTGTVATNTGELFC. The CDR3 nucleotides are TGTGCCAGCAATACCGGGACAGTGGCAACCAACACCGGGGAGCTGTTTTGT. The chain recombines TRBV12-3 or TRBV12-4 with TRBJ2-2, with 7 bases matching TRBD1. This CDR3 region has 17 residues. Trimming removed 7 bases from V and 2 bases from J; junction bases left unmatched: 13.

The V and J genes are TRBV6-5 and TRBJ2-7; D is uncertain. The CDR3 extends over 13 amino acids. Germline CDR1 MNHEY, CDR2 SVGAGI. V lost 5 bases and J 3 bases, leaving 11 bases between the germline ends. CDR3 amino acids: CASSQLGVYEQYF. CDR3 DNA: TGTGCCAGCAGTCAATTAGGAGTCTACGAGCAGTACTTC.

The V gene is TRBV29-1, the J gene TRBJ2-1; D unclear. Germline V gene lookup returns CDR1 SQVTM and CDR2 ANQGSEA. There are 11 residues in the CDR3. The CDR3 protein is CCIGNPDEQFF. Here the CDR3 DNA reads TGCTGCATTGGCAACCCGGATGAGCAGTTCTTC.

About this clonotype itself: At one end, the junction sequence differs from germline, possibly due to a read error. V is TRBV6-2 or TRBV6-3 and J is TRBJ2-1; D not resolved. This CDR3 contains 13 residues. CDR1 and CDR2 from the germline V gene are MNHEY and SVGEGT. DNA of the CDR3: TGTGCCGGCAGTTTAGCTCCTTACAAAGAGCAGTTCTTC. Protein product: CAGSLAPYKEQFF.

The rearrangement links TRBV4-1 to TRBJ2-7; a weak D match, TRBD1 (6 bases). Germline assignment: CDR1 MGHRA and CDR2 YSYEKL. Trimming pared 7 bases from V and 6 bases from J, leaving 25 bases between. This CDR3 region has 16 residues. CDR3 sequence: CASIPDRSAGVLEQYF. The CDR3 DNA is TGCGCCAGCATCCCCGACAGGTCGGCAGGGGTTCTCGAGCAGTACTTC.

In the case of this clonotype: A much larger clone differs from this one at a single base, so this may be a read error. CDR3 residues: CATSDLTGGLLGKLFF. The DNA of the CDR3 is TGTGCCACCAGTGATCTCACAGGGGGCTTACTCGGGAAGCTGTTTTTT. This rearrangement joins TRBV24-1 to TRBJ2-2; the match to TRBD1 covers 9 bases. Germline CDR1 reads KGHDR; CDR2 reads SFDVKD. CDR3 size: 16 residues.

The rearrangement uses TRBV29-1 and TRBJ2-4; D is possibly TRBD1 (6 bases). The CDR3 spans 15 residues. Trimming pared 6 bases from V and 6 bases from J, leaving 21 bases between. CDR1 is SQVTM and CDR2 is ANQGSEA in the germline V gene. CDR3 sequence: CSVAPAGTIGNIQYF. As DNA, the CDR3 is TGCAGCGTAGCCCCGGCAGGGACAATTGGAAACATTCAGTACTTC.

Many counts were recorded for this clonotype. This could be a read error, since a much larger clone is one nucleotide away. This chain connects TRBV7-9 to TRBJ2-7, with D uncertain. The CDR3 has 12 residues. Per the germline V gene, CDR1 is SEHNR and CDR2 is FQNEAQ (reference sequence). Here the CDR3 reads CASNLESYEQYF. CDR3 DNA sequence: TGTGCCAGCAACTTAGAATCCTACGAGCAGTACTTC.

This clonotype was recorded once. The junction departs from the called germline gene at one end, perhaps through a read error. The V gene is TRBV29-1, the J gene TRBJ2-5, with D possibly TRBD1 on 7 matching bases. From germline, CDR1 is SQVTM and CDR2 ANQGSEA. This CDR3 contains 13 residues. The CDR3 spells CSVVAAGQKTQYF. For the CDR3, the DNA is TGCAGCGTTGTAGCCGCGGGACAGAAGACCCAATACTTC.

The chain carries TRBV20-1 and TRBJ2-2; TRBD2 agrees at 11 bases. CDR3 length: 15 amino acids. Germline CDR1 is DFQATT and CDR2 is SNEGSKA (reference sequence). CDR3 sequence reads: CNAIAGGGDTGELFF. The CDR3 DNA sequence: TGCAATGCGATAGCGGGAGGGGGTGACACCGGGGAGCTGTTTTTT.

This clonotype has at least ten counts. V gene TRBV7-8 combines with J gene TRBJ1-1; possible D gene TRBD1, 5 bases. V lost 4 bases to trimming and J lost 1 base, with 10 bases between them. The CDR3 consists of 14 residues. Germline V gene data show CDR1 as SGHVS and CDR2 as FQNEAQ. The CDR3 is CASSWTGTNTEAFF. As DNA, the CDR3 is TGTGCCAGCAGCTGGACTGGGACGAACACTGAAGCTTTCTTT.

This clonotype was seen a handful of times. A junction end diverges from the germline sequence, so it may reflect a read error. DNA of the CDR3: TGTGCCACCGGTGGGGCACCTCAAGAGACCCAGCACTTC. Translating gives CATGGAPQETQHF. The rearrangement uses TRBV24-1 and TRBJ2-5; tentatively, D is TRBD1 (5 bases). There are 13 residues in the CDR3. Germline-derived CDR1 and CDR2 are KGHDR and SFDVKD.

About this clonotype itself: Given a much more abundant clone one base away, this may be a read error. In DNA, the CDR3 is TGTGCCAGCCGCACACCGGGACAGCAAAACATTCAGTACTTC. Its translation: CASRTPGQQNIQYF. The J gene is TRBJ2-4, the V gene TRBV7-9, with 7 bases that match TRBD1. The CDR3 contains 14 residues. Germline CDR1 reads SEHNR; CDR2 reads FQNEAQ (reference sequence). The J segment lost 5 bases and the V segment lost 8 bases, leaving 9 bases of the junction unmatched.

For this clonotype: Its ends do not fully match the called genes, so a read error is possible. The chain links TRBV6-5 to TRBJ2-7, with TRBD2 matching 8 bases. Looked up from germline, CDR1 is MNHEY and CDR2 is SVGAGI. CDR3 length: 14 amino acids. CDR3 coding DNA: TGTGCCAGCAGATCCCGGGAGGGCGCCTACGAACAGTACTTC. This codes for CASRSREGAYEQYF.

Concerning this clonotype: The conserved closing phenylalanine or tryptophan is absent in this CDR3, likely reflecting a read error. The chain couples TRBV28 to TRBJ1-2; D not resolved. The V gene's germline CDR1 is MDHEN and CDR2 SYDVKM. The length of the CDR3 is 14 residues. CDR3 sequence reads: CTSSLGLVGYGYTI. CDR3 DNA sequence: TGTACCAGCAGTTTAGGTCTAGTAGGGTATGGCTACACCATC.

With respect to this clonotype: The conserved closing phenylalanine or tryptophan is absent in this CDR3, likely reflecting a read error. The chain links TRBV28 to TRBJ2-3; D not resolved. Per the germline V gene, CDR1 is MDHEN and CDR2 is SYDVKM. Trimming removed 10 bases at V and 2 bases at J, with 16 bases between. The CDR3 runs to 14 residues. CDR3 sequence: CATSRYTYTDTQYS. CDR3 nucleotide sequence: TGTGCCACGTCGCGCTATACATACACAGATACGCAGTATTCT.

As for this clonotype: One end of the junction fails to match germline, which may point to a read error. The genes are TRBV11-2 and TRBJ2-7; D unclear. This CDR3 region has 14 residues. Germline loops: CDR1 SGHAT, CDR2 FQNNGV. CDR3 sequence reads: CAISPTYTAYEQYF. CDR3 coding DNA: TGTGCCATCAGCCCGACGTACACTGCCTACGAGCAGTACTTC.

Only one count was recorded for this clonotype. This rearrangement joins TRBV19 to TRBJ2-5; 11 nucleotides line up with TRBD2. The CDR3 sequence is 17 residues long. V shed 4 bases, J shed 3 bases, and the junction held 10 bases outside the gene matches. Germline V CDR1 and CDR2: LNHDA, SQIVND (reference sequence). The CDR3 nucleotides are TGTGCCAGTAGTACTAGCGGGAGGAGCTGGGGCAAAGAGACCCAGTACTTC. It is translated as CASSTSGRSWGKETQYF.

Remarks on this clonotype: The junction shows a germline mismatch at one end, possibly a read error. This chain uses TRBV24-1 with TRBJ2-7; 8 nucleotides match TRBD1. This CDR3 is built from 16 residues. Germline V gene lookup returns CDR1 KGHDR and CDR2 SFDVKD. CDR3 DNA: TGCGCCACCAGTGATCCTGGAACAGGGGGCTCCTACGAGCAGTACTTC. Encoded protein: CATSDPGTGGSYEQYF.